Following are 5 T cell receptor beta chains from one sample sequenced in a study of shared clonotypes between healthy human individuals. Clones were read by immunoSEQ multiplex PCR, and TCRdb kept only the in-frame ones, dropping some. The sample has about 99,000 clones, roughly 45% seen once. What was sequenced was PBMCs. These TCRs come from a woman between 40 and 50 years old in good health. Some clones in this sample may be carry-over from other donors' samples.

A remark on this clone: Given a far larger clone just one base away, this is likely a sequencing read error. The rearrangement joins TRBV28 to TRBJ2-5; 7 bases line up with TRBD2. TRBJ2-7 matches the DNA end more closely, so the J call is doubtful. The germline gives CDR1 MDHEN, CDR2 SYDVKM. This CDR3 region has 18 residues. The CDR3 reads CASSLSGTLTFNTYEQYF. Here the CDR3 DNA reads TGTGCCAGCAGTTTAAGCGGGACTCTCACATTTAACACCTACGAGCAGTACTTC.

The chain employs TRBV18 and TRBJ2-5, with D perhaps given as TRBD1 or TRBD2 (5 bases each). CDR1 KGHSH and CDR2 LQKENI come from the germline V gene. Trimming shortened V by 2 bases and J by 2 bases, and 9 bases separated the two germline ends. The CDR3 runs 14 residues. The DNA of the CDR3 is TGTGCCAGCTCACCATTGGGGGAGCAAGAGACCCAGTACTTC. It translates to CASSPLGEQETQYF.

This sequence joins TRBV7-3 and TRBJ1-1, with D maybe TRBD1 (5 bases). V lost 5 bases, J lost 4 bases, and 17 bases lay in between. CDR3 length: 15 residues. CDR1 SGHTA and CDR2 FQGTGA come from the germline V gene. The CDR3 DNA sequence: TGTGCCAGCAGCGCCCTCGGGGCCCAAGGCACTGAAGCTTTCTTT. As protein: CASSALGAQGTEAFF.

This clone was counted at least ten times. The rearrangement links TRBV30 to TRBJ2-7, with a tentative D call TRBD2 (6 bases). Germline assignment: CDR1 GTSNPN and CDR2 SVGIG (reference sequence). This CDR3 spans 13 amino acids. V was shortened by 3 bases and J by 5 bases, with 14 bases between the two germline ends. The CDR3: CAWRGRGLNEQYF. As DNA, the CDR3 is TGTGCCTGGAGGGGACGGGGGTTGAACGAGCAGTACTTC.

The CDR3 is CASNRRAGGLNEQYF. CDR3 DNA: TGTGCCAGCAACCGGAGGGCGGGAGGGCTCAACGAGCAGTACTTC. The chain carries TRBV6-6 and TRBJ2-5, with TRBD2 matching over 9 bases. The tail of the sequence fits TRBJ2-7 better, so the J call may be wrong. In germline, CDR1 is MNHNY, CDR2 SVGAGI (reference sequence). This CDR3 spans 15 amino acids.